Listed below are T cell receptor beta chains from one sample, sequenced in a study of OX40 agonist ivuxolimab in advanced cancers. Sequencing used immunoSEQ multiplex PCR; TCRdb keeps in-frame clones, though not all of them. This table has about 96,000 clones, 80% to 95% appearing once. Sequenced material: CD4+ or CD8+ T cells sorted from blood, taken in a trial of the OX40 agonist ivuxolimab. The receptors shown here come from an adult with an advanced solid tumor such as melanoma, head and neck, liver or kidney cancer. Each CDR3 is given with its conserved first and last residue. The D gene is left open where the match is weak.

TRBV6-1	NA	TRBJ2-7	CASESRTEVYF
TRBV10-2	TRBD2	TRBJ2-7	CASSGWAGGPGEQYF
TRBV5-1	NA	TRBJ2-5	CASSSEGTGVSQETQYF
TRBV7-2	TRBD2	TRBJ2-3	CASSLDGGWGGDTQYF
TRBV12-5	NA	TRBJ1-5	CASGWEYQTNQPQHF
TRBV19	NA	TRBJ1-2	CASSRIRGGYTF
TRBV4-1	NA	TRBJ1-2	CASSRPGMDYGYTF
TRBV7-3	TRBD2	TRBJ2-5	CASSLEGTSGKETQYF
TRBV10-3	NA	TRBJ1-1	CAISSREPGEAFF
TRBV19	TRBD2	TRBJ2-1	CASTPLSGSIYNEQFF
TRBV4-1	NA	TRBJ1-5	CASSQEAGVMQPQHF
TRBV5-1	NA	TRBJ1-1	CASSLDRVTEAFF
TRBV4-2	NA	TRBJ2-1	CASSQEGRGSNEQFF
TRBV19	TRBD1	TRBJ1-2	CASSRDRNYGYTF
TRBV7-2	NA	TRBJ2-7	CASSLGVGGSLSYEQYF
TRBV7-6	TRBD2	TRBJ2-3	CASSLAQGSSGRLDTQYF
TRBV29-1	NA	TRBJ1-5	CSVGWINQPQHF
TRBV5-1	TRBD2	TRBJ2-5	CASSLAPTSRETQYF
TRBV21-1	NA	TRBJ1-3	CASSKLPRTEGNTIYF
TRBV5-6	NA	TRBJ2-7	CASSSTLVYEQYF
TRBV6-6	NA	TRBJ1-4	CASSKRIGDTNEKLFF
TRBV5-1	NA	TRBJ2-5	CASSPREGQGSETQYF
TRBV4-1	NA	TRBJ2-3	CASSQEPGQRTDTQYF
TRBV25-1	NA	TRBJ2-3	CASSEYLSGGTQYF
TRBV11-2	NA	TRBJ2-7	CASRTPSGRGYEQYF
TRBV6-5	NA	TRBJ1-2	CASRRGGDYGYTF
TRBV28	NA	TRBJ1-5	CASSQDSPQDYSNQPQHF
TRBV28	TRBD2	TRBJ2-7	CASSPAGLAGGEQYF
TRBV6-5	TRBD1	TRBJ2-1	CASSRGRGSEQFF
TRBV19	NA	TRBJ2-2	CASMLGLRTGELFF
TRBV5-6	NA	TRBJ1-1	CASSFSTEAFF
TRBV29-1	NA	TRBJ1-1	CSVELDNTEAFF
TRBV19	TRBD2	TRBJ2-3	CASKLVGGSTDTQYF
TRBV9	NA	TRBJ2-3	CASSVGIGDTQYF